This TCR beta chain is drawn from a study of Graves' ophthalmopathy and Graves' hyperthyroidism. The authors amplified TCR beta CDR3 regions from RNA transcripts. First-round RT-PCR used HTBI primers; second-round multiplex PCR followed. MiXCR was run by TCRdb on the multiplex PCR reads, yielding one entry per CDR3 protein. The sample lists a few hundred thousand distinct CDR3 sequences; approximately 17% were seen once. This clonotype was counted ten times or more. Its target is unknown. Findings and limits, study-wide: In blood, most expanded thyroid clonotypes above 0.001 frequency were also detected.

Germline V gene lookup returns CDR1 MNHEY and CDR2 SVGEGT. CDR3 size: 15 residues. With 6 bases removed from V and 0 bases from J, the gap between germline ends came to 15 bases. The chain couples TRBV6-2 or TRBV6-3 to TRBJ2-7; D is perhaps TRBD2 (5 bases). This TCR was sampled from an adult woman with stable Graves' hyperthyroidism. The sequenced sample consisted of peripheral blood. For the CDR3, the DNA is TGTGCCAGCAGCGAAGTAGGACTGATCTCCTACGAGCAGTACTTC. Translation gives CASSEVGLISYEQYF.